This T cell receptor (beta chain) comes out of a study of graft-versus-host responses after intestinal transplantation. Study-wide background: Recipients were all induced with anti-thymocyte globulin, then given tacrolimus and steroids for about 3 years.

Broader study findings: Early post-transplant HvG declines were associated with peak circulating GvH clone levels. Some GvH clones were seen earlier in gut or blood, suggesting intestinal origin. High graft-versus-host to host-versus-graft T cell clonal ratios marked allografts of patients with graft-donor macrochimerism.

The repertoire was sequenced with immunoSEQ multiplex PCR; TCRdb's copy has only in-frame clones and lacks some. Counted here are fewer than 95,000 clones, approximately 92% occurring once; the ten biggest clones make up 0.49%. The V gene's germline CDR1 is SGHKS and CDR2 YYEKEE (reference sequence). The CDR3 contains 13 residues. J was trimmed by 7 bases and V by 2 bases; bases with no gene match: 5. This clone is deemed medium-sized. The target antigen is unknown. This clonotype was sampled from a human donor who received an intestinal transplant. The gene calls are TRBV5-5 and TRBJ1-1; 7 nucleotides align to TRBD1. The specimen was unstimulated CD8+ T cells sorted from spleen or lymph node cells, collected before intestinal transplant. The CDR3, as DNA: TGTGCCAGCAGCTTTCCTGGGACAGTTGAAGCTTTCTTT. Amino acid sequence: CASSFPGTVEAFF.